The clone carrying this T cell receptor (beta chain) was counted between two and nine times. Its target is not known. This record comes from a study of blood T cells in healthy people across ages. Study-level points and caveats: With age, beta diversity per million T cells declined roughly linearly, significantly by 40 to 50. More naive CD4+ cells and higher diversity marked long-lived donors relative to aged donors. PBMCs were not sorted, which prevented a conclusive comparison of naive versus antigen-experienced cells. Estimated diversity, derived from one million T cells, was regarded as an underestimate.

It was with a sample-barcoded 5' primer and a J-beta primer mix that a second PCR of about 7 to 12 cycles was run. TCRdb re-called the 5' RACE reads through MiXCR, storing one row per CDR3 protein. The data hold about 600,000 distinct CDR3 sequences, with roughly 43% observed a single time. Sequencing was carried out using blood. The sequence came from a man older than 75 in good health.

The CDR3, as DNA: TGCAGTGCAGGCCAGACAGGGGCCTACGAGCAGTACTTC. Translation: CSAGQTGAYEQYF. The V call is TRBV20-1, the J call TRBJ2-7; TRBD1 matches at 8 bases. J lost 2 bases, V lost 6 bases, and 6 bases had no gene match. The CDR3 has 13 residues. The germline V gene has CDR1 DFQATT and CDR2 SNEGSKA (reference sequence).